Presented here are 9 T cell receptor beta chains from one specimen sequenced in a study of radiotherapy plus CTLA-4 blockade in lung cancer (dated by TCRdb to between 2017 and 2018). Libraries were made using the immunoSEQ multiplex PCR assay. Held by TCRdb, this immuneACCESS table contains in-frame sequences only and omits some clones. Under half of the omission traces to an unresolved V gene where checked; the cause of the rest is unknown. The table for this sample lists roughly 80,000 clones; about 78% of them were counted only once. The top ten hold approximately 3.8% of the sample. This specimen consisted of peripheral blood, obtained from a patient treated with radiotherapy plus ipilimumab. The receptors shown here come from a human donor with non-small cell lung cancer who had a partial response to radiotherapy plus ipilimumab. Some clones in this sample may be carry-over from other donors' samples.

This clone was counted a single time. CDR3 region: CASSTASGGPNTGELFF. CDR3 sequence (DNA): TGTGCCAGTAGTACTGCTAGCGGGGGCCCGAACACCGGGGAGCTGTTTTTT. The chain recombines TRBV19 with TRBJ2-2; 10 nucleotides match TRBD2. Unmatched junction bases numbered 5, after V lost 4 bases and J lost 0 bases. CDR3 length equals 17 residues. From germline, CDR1 is LNHDA and CDR2 SQIVND (reference sequence).

The chain is built from TRBV28 and TRBJ1-1, with D possibly being TRBD1 (5 bases). Trimming cost V 6 bases and J 5 bases, with 19 bases left between them. Germline-derived CDR1 and CDR2 are MDHEN and SYDVKM. The CDR3 length is 15 residues. The DNA of the CDR3 is TGTGCCAGCAGGAGGAGCGGGGCGGGTGAAACTGAAGCTTTCTTT. Translated, it gives CASRRSGAGETEAFF.

V is TRBV7-8 and J is TRBJ2-2; maybe TRBD2 (6 bases). This CDR3 is built from 14 residues. Trimming took 10 bases from V and 6 from J, leaving 18 bases between them. Germline CDR1 reads SGHVS; CDR2 reads FQNEAQ. The CDR3 coding sequence is TGTGCCAACAAGCGGGTAGCGGCCCCCGGGGAGCTGTTTTTT. Its protein product is CANKRVAAPGELFF.

V is TRBV28 and J is TRBJ1-6, with a weak D call TRBD1 (5 bases). The V end was cut by 9 bases, the J end by 0 bases, with 12 bases between. This CDR3 contains 15 residues. Germline-derived CDR1 and CDR2 are MDHEN and SYDVKM. CDR3 bases: TGTGCCAGTGGGACTGGAAGCTCCTATAATTCACCCCTCCACTTT. Translation gives CASGTGSSYNSPLHF.

The chain has TRBV4-3 and TRBJ1-5; D unresolved. This CDR3 spans 15 amino acids. Trimming cost V 0 bases and J 3 bases, with 9 bases left between them. The germline CDR1 and CDR2 sequences are LGHNA and YSLEER. CDR3 sequence reads: CASSQDLSYNQPQHF. DNA of the CDR3: TGCGCCAGCAGCCAAGACCTTTCCTACAATCAGCCCCAGCATTTT.

The J gene is TRBJ1-1, the V gene TRBV18, with 10 bases lining up with TRBD1. Germline V lookup: CDR1 KGHSH, CDR2 LQKENI. Losses at the gene ends were 2 bases for V and 0 bases for J; bases not matched to a gene: 6. This CDR3 spans 17 amino acids. This chain's CDR3 is CASSPGTGANMNTEAFF. CDR3 bases: TGTGCCAGCTCACCAGGGACAGGGGCCAATATGAACACTGAAGCTTTCTTT.

V usage is TRBV11-3 and J usage is TRBJ2-5; D may be TRBD2 (6 bases). The V gene's germline CDR1 is SGHNT and CDR2 YENEEA. Trimming cost V 1 base and J 3 bases, with 6 bases left between them. CDR3 length equals 13 residues. The CDR3: CASSLGLEETQYF. In DNA form, the CDR3 reads TGTGCCAGCAGCTTAGGACTAGAAGAGACCCAGTACTTC.

Only a few counts were recorded for this clone. V and J are TRBV29-1 and TRBJ2-1, with D possibly matching TRBD2 (6 bases). Germline V gives CDR1 SQVTM, CDR2 ANQGSEA. The CDR3 length is 13 residues. V was clipped by 0 bases and J by 6 bases, with 9 bases between them. The CDR3 DNA reads TGCAGCGTTGAAGAGACTAGATTCAATGAGCAGTTCTTC. It translates to CSVEETRFNEQFF.

This clone was seen a few times. The chain combines TRBV5-1 with TRBJ2-3, with D tentatively TRBD2 (5 bases). The CDR3 loop spans 13 amino acids. CDR1 and CDR2 from the germline V gene are SGHRS and YFSETQ. V lost 0 bases, J lost 4 bases, and 6 bases lay in between. CDR3 amino acids: CASSLAGADTQYF. CDR3 coding DNA: TGCGCCAGCAGCTTGGCCGGGGCAGATACGCAGTATTTT. Using reference TRBV5-1 and TRBJ2-3 for the parts outside the CDR3, the full variable domain is KAGVTQTPRYLIKTRGQQVTLSCSPISGHRSVSWYQQTPGQGLQFLFEYFSETQRNKGNFPGRFSGRQFSNSRSEMNVSTLELGDSALYLCASSLAGADTQYFGPGTRLTVL.